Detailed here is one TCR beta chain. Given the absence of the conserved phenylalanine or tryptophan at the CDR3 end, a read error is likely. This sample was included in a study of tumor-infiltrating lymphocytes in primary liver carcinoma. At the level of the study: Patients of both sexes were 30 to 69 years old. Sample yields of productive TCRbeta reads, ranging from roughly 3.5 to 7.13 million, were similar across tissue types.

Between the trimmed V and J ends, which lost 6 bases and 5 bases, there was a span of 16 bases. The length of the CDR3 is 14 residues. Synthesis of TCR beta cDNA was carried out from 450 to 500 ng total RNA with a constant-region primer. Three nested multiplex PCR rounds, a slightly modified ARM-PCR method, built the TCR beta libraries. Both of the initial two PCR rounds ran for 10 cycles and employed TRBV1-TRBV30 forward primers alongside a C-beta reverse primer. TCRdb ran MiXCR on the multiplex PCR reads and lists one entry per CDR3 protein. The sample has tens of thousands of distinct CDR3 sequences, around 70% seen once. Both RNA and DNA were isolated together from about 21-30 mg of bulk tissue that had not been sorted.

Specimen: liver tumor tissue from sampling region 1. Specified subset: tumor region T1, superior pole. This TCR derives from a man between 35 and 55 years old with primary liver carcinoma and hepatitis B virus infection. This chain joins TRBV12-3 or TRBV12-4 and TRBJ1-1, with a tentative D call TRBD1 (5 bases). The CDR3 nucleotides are TGTGCCAGCAGACAAAGTTCCCGGGGGACTGAAGCTTTCCTT. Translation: CASRQSSRGTEAFL.